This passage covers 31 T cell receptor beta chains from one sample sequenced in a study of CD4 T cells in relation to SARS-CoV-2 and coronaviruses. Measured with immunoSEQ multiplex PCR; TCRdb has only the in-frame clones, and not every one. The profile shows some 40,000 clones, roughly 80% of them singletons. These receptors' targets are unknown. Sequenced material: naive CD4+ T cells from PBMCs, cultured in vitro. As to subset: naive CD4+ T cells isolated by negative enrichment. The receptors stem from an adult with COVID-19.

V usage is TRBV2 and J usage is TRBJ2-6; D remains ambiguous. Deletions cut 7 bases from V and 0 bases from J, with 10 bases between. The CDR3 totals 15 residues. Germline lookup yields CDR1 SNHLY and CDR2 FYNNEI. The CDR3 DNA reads TGTGCCAGCATTTTACAGCGCTCTGGGGCCAACGTCCTGACTTTC. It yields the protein CASILQRSGANVLTF. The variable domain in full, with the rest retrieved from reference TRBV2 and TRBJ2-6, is EPEVTQTPSHQVTQMGQEVILRCVPISNHLYFYWYRQILGQKVEFLVSFYNNEISEKSEIFDDQFSVERPDGSNFTLKIRSTKLEDSAMYFCASILQRSGANVLTFGAGSRLTVL.

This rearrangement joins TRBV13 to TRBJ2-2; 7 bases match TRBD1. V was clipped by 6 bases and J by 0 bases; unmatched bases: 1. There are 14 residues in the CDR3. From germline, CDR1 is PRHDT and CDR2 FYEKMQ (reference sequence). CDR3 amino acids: CASRTGANTGELFF. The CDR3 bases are TGTGCCAGCAGAACAGGGGCGAACACCGGGGAGCTGTTTTTT.

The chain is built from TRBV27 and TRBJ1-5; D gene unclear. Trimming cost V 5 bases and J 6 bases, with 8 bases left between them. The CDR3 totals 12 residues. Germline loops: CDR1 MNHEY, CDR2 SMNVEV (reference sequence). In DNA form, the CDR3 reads TGTGCCAGCAGTCGGTTAGGTCAGCCCCAGCATTTT. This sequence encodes CASSRLGQPQHF.

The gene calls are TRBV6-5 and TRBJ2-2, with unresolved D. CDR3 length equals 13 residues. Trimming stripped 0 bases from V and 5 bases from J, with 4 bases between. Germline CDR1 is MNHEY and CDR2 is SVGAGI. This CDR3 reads CASSYSRTGELFF. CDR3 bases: TGTGCCAGCAGTTACTCTAGAACCGGGGAGCTGTTTTTT.

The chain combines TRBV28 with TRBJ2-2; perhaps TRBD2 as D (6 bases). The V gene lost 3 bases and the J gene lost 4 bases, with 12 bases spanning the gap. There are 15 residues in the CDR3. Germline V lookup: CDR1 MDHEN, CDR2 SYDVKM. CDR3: CASSLLAYPTGELFF. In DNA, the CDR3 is TGTGCCAGCAGTTTGCTAGCGTACCCCACCGGGGAGCTGTTTTTT.

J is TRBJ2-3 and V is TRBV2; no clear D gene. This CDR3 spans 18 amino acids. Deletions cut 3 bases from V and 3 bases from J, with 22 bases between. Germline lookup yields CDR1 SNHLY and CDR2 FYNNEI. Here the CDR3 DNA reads TGTGCCAGCAGTGATTATCGAGATACAGTCGTTCTAACAGATACGCAGTATTTT. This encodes CASSDYRDTVVLTDTQYF.

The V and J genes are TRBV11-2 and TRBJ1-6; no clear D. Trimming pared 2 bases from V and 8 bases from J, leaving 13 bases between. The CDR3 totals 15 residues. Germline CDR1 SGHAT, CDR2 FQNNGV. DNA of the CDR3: TGTGCCAGCAGCTTAACCTATGGACTAGATTCACCCCTCCACTTT. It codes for CASSLTYGLDSPLHF.

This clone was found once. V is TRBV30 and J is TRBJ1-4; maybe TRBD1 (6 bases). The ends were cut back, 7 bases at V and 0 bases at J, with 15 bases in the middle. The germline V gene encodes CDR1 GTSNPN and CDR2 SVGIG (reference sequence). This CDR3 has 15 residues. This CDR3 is CASTSDSTTNEKLFF. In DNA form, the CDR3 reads TGTGCCTCGACATCGGACAGCACAACTAATGAAAAACTGTTTTTT.

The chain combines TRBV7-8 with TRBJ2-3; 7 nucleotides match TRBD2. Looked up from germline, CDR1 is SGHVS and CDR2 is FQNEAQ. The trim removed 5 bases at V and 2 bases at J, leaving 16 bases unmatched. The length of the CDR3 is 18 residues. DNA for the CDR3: TGTGCCAGCAGCCCCCGATCCCCAGCTAGCGGACTCACAGATACGCAGTATTTT. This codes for CASSPRSPASGLTDTQYF.

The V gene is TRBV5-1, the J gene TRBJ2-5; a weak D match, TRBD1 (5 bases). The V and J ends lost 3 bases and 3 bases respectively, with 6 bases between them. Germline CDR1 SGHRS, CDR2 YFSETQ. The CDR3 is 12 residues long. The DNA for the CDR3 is TGCGCCAGCAGCTGGACAAAAGAGACCCAGTACTTC. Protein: CASSWTKETQYF.

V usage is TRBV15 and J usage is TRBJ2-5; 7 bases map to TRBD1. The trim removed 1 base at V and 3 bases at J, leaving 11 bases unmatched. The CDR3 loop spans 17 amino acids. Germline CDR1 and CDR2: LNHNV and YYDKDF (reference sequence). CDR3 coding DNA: TGTGCCACCAGCAGAGCCCGGGACAGCTCCAAAAAAGAGACCCAGTACTTC. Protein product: CATSRARDSSKKETQYF.

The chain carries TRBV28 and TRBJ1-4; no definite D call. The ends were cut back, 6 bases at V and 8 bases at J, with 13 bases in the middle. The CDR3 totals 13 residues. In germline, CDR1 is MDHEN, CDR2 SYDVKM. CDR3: CASRTLVREKLFF. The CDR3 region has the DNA TGTGCCAGCAGAACATTAGTCAGGGAAAAACTGTTTTTT.

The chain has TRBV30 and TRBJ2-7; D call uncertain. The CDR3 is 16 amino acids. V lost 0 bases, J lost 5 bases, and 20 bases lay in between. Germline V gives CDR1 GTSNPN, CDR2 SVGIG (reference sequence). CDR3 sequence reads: CAWSVNRFPIPNEQYF. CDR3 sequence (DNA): TGTGCCTGGAGTGTAAACCGTTTTCCGATCCCAAACGAGCAGTACTTC.

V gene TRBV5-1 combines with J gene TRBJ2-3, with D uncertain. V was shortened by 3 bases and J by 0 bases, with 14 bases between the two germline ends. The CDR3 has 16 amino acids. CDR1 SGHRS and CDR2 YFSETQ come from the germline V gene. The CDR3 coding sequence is TGCGCCAGCAGCTACAGACTGGCTGCTAGCACAGATACGCAGTATTTT. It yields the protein CASSYRLAASTDTQYF.

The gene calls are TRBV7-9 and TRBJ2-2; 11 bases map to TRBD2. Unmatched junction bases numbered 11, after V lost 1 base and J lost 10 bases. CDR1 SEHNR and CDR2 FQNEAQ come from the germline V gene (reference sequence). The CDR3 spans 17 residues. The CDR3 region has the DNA TGTGCCAGCAGCTTAGGTTTAGCGGGAGGGCCCGATCAGGAGCTGTTTTTT. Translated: CASSLGLAGGPDQELFF.

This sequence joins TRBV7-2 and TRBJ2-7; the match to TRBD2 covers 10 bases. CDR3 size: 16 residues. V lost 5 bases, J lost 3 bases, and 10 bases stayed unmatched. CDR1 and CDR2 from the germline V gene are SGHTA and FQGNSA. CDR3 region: CASSLLLAGLSYEQYF. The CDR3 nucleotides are TGTGCCAGCAGCCTACTACTAGCGGGGCTTAGCTACGAGCAGTACTTC.

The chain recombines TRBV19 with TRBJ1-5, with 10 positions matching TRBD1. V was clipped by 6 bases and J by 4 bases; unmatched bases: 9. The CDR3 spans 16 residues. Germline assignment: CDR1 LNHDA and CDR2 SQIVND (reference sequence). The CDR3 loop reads CASRGQGFVQNQPQHF. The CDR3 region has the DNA TGTGCCAGTAGGGGACAGGGGTTTGTGCAAAATCAGCCCCAGCATTTT.

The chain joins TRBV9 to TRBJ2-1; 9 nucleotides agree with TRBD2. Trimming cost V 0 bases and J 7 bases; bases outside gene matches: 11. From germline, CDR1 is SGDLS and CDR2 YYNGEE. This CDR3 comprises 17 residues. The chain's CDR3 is CASSVAPLAGDANEQFF. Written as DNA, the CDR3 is TGTGCCAGCAGCGTAGCCCCCTTAGCGGGAGATGCGAATGAGCAGTTCTTC.

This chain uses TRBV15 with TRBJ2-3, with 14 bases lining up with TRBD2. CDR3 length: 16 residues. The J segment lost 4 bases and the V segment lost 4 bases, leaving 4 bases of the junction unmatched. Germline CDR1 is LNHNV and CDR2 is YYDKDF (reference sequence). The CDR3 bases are TGTGCCACCAGCAAGACTAGCGGGAGGGCCGCAGATACGCAGTATTTT. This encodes CATSKTSGRAADTQYF.

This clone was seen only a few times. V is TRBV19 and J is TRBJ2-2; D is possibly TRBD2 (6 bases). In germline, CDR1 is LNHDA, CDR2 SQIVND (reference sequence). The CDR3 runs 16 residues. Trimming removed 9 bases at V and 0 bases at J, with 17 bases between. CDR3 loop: CASGVRGRTNTGELFF. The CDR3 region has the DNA TGTGCCAGCGGGGTTCGTGGGAGGACGAACACCGGGGAGCTGTTTTTT.

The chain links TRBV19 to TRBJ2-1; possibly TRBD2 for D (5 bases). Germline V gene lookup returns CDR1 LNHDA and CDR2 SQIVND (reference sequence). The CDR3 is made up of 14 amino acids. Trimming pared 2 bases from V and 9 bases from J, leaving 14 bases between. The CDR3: CASSITKLVLEQFF. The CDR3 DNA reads TGTGCCAGTAGTATAACTAAACTAGTTCTTGAGCAGTTCTTC.

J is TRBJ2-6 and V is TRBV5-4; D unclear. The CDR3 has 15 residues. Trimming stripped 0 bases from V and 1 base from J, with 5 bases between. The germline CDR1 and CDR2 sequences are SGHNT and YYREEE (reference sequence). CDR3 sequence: CASSLDPSGANVLTF. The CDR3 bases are TGTGCCAGCAGCTTGGATCCGTCTGGGGCCAACGTCCTGACTTTC.

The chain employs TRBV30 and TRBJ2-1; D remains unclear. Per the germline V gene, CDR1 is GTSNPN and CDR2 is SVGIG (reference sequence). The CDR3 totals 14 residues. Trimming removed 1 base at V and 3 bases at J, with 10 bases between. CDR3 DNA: TGTGCCTGGAGTGGGCTAGTTGGCTACAATGAGCAGTTCTTC. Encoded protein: CAWSGLVGYNEQFF.

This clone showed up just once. Written as DNA, the CDR3 is TGTGCCAGCAGACCACAGGGGGCAGCTGCAACTAATGAAAAACTGTTTTTT. As protein: CASRPQGAAATNEKLFF. The J gene is TRBJ1-4, the V gene TRBV27; TRBD1 matches 9 bases. With V trimmed by 6 bases and J by 0 bases, 8 bases remained unmatched. The CDR3 contains 17 residues. Germline lookup yields CDR1 MNHEY and CDR2 SMNVEV (reference sequence).

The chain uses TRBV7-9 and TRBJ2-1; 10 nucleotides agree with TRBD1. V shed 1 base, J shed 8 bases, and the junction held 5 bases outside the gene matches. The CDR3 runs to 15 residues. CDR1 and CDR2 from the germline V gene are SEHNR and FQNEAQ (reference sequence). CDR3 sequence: CASSLVGTGAYEQFF. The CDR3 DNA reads TGTGCCAGCAGCTTAGTTGGGACAGGGGCTTATGAGCAGTTCTTC.

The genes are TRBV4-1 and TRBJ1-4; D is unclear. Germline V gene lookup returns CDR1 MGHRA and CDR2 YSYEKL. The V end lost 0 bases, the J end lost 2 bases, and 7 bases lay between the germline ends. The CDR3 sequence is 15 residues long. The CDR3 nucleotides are TGCGCCAGCAGCCAAGAACCAAGGACTAATGAAAAACTGTTTTTT. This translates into CASSQEPRTNEKLFF.

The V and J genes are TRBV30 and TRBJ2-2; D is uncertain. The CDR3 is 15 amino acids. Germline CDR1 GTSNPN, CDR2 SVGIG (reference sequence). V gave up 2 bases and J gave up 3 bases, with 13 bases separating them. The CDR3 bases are TGTGCCTGGAGTATAAACTTAGTAGACACCGGGGAGCTGTTTTTT. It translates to CAWSINLVDTGELFF.

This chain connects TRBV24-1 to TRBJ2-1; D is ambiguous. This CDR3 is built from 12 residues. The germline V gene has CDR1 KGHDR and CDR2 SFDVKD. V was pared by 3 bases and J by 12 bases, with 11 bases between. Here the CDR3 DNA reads TGTGCCACCAGTGATAGGGCTAGAGTGCAGTTCTTC. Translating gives CATSDRARVQFF.

The CDR3 nucleotides read TGTGCCAGCAGTTTGCGAGATAGCAATCAGCCCCAGCATTTT. It translates to CASSLRDSNQPQHF. The rearrangement uses TRBV27 and TRBJ1-5; D gene uncertain. The germline CDR1 and CDR2 sequences are MNHEY and SMNVEV (reference sequence). Trimming cost V 3 bases and J 0 bases, with 6 bases left between them. The CDR3 has 14 residues.

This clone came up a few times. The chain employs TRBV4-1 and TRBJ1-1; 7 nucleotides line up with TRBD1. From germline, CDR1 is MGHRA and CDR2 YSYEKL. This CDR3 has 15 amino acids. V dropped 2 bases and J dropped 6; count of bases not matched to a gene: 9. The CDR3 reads CASSQFDRASAEAFF. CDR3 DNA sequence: TGCGCCAGCAGCCAATTTGACAGGGCGTCCGCTGAAGCTTTCTTT.

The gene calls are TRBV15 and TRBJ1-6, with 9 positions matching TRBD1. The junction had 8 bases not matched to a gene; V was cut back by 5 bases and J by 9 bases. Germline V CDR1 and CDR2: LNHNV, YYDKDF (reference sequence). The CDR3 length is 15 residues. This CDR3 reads CATSGGDRESSPLHF. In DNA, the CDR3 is TGTGCCACCAGCGGCGGGGACAGGGAGTCTTCACCCCTCCACTTT. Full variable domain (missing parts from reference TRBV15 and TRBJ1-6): DAMVIQNPRYQVTQFGKPVTLSCSQTLNHNVMYWYQQKSSQAPKLLFHYYDKDFNNEADTPDNFQSRRPNTSFCFLDIRSPGLGDTAMYLCATSGGDRESSPLHFGNGTRLTVT.